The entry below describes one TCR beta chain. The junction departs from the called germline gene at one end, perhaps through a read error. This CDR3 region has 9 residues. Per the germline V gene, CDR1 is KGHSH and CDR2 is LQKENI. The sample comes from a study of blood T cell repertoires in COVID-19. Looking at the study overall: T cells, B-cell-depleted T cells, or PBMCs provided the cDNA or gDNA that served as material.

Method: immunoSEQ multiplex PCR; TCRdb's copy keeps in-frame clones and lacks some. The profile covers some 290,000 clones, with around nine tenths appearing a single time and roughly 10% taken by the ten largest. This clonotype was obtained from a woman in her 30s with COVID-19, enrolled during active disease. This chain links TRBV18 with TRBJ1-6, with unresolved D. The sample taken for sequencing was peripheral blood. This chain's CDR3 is CASSPPSDF. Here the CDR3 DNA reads TGTGCCAGCTCACCACCTTCCGACTTT.